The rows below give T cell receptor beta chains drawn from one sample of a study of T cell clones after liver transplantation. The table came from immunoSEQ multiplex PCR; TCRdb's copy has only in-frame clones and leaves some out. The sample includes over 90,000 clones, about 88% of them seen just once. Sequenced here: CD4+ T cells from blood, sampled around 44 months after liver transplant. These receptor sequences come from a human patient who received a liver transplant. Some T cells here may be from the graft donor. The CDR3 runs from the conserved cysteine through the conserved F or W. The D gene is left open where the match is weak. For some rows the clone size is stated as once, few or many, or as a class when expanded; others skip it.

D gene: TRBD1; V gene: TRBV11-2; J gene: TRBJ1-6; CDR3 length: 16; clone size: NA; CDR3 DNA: TGTGCCAGCAGCTTAGGACCGGGACAGTATAATTCACCCCTCCACTTT; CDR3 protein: CASSLGPGQYNSPLHF
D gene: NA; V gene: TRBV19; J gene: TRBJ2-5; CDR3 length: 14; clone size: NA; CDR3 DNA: TGTGCCAGTAGAGGAGCGAGGGTCGAACAGACCCAGTACTTC; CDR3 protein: CASRGARVEQTQYF
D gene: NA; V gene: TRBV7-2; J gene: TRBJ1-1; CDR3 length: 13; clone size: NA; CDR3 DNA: TGTGCCAGCAGCTTAGGGCAGAACACTGAAGCTTTCTTT; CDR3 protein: CASSLGQNTEAFF
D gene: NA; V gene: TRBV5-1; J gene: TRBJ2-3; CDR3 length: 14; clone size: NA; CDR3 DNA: TGCGCCAGCAGCCGAGGTACCACCACAGATACGCAGTATTTT; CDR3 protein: CASSRGTTTDTQYF
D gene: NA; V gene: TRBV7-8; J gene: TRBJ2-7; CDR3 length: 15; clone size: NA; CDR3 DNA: TGTGCCAGCAGCTTAGCGATAGCTGTCTCCTACGAGCAGTACTTC; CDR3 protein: CASSLAIAVSYEQYF
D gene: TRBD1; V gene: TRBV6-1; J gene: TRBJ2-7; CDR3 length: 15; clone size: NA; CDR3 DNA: TGTGCCAGCAGTCCACAGGGGGCCCACTTCTACGAGCAGTACTTC; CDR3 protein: CASSPQGAHFYEQYF
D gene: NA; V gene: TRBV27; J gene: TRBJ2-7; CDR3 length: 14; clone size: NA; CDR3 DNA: TGTGCCAGCAGCCCAATCGGTGAGGGGGAGGTGCAGTACTTC; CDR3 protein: CASSPIGEGEVQYF
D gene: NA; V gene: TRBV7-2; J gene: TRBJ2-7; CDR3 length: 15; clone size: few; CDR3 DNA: TGTGCCAGCAGCTTAGACGAAAACCCCGACTACGAGCAGTACTTC; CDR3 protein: CASSLDENPDYEQYF
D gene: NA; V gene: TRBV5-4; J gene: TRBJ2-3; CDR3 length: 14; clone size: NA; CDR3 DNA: TGTGCCAGCAGCTCATCCCCTAGCACAGATACGCAGTATTTT; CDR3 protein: CASSSSPSTDTQYF
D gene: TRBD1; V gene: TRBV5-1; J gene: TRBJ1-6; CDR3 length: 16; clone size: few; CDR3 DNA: TGCGCCAGCAGAGAGGGACAGGGGCCGAATAATTCACCCCTCCACTTT; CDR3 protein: CASREGQGPNNSPLHF
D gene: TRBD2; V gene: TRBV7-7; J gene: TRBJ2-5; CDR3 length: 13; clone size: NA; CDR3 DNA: TGTGCCAGCAGCTTTCGGGGGGGAGAGACCCAGTACTTC; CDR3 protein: CASSFRGGETQYF
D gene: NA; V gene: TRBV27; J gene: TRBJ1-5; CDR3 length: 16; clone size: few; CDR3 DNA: TGTGCCAGCAGTTTATCTCCGGGGGCCGGCAATCAGCCCCAGCATTTT; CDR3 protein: CASSLSPGAGNQPQHF
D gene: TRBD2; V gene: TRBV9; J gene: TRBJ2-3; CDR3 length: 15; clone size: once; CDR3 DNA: TGTGCCAGCAGCGTAGCCAGCGGGGGGATAGATACGCAGTATTTT; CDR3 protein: CASSVASGGIDTQYF
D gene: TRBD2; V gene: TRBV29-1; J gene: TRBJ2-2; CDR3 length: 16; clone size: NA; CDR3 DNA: TGCAGCGTTGGGGGAAAGGCTAGCGGGAGGACCGGGGAGCTGTTTTTT; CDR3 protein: CSVGGKASGRTGELFF
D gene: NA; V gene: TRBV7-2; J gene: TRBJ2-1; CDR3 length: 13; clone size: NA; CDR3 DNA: TGTGCCAGCAGCTCATACCTCTACAATGAGCAGTTCTTC; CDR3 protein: CASSSYLYNEQFF
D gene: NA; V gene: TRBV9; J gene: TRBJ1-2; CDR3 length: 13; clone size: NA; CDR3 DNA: TGTGCCAGCAGCGTTGAGACAGGCCATGGCTACACCTTC; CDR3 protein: CASSVETGHGYTF
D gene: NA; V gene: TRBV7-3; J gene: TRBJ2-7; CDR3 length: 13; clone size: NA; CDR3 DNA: TGTGCCAGCAGCCCACCCGGCGGTGAACGGCAGTACTTC; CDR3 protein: CASSPPGGERQYF
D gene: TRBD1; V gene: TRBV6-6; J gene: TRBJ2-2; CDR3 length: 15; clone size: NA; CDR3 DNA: TGTGCCAGCAGTTCGGGAACAGGGGTTGTCCGGGAGCTGTTTTTT; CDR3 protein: CASSSGTGVVRELFF
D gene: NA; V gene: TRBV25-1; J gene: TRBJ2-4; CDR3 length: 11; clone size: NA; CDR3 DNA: TGTGCCAGCAGCGCTGGACCCATTCAGTACTTC; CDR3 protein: CASSAGPIQYF
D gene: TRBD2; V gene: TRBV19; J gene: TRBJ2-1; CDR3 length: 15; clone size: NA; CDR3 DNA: TGTGCCAGTAGTAAAGGAGCGGGAGCGAACAATGAGCAGTTCTTC; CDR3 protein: CASSKGAGANNEQFF
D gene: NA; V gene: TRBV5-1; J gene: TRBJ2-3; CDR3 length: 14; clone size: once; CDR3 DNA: TGCGCCAGCAGCCCCCAGGGCGCCACAGATACGCAGTATTTT; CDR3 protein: CASSPQGATDTQYF
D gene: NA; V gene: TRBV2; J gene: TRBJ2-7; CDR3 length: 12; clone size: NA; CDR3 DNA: TGTGCCAGCAGTGCAGGGTACTACGAGCAGTACTTC; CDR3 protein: CASSAGYYEQYF
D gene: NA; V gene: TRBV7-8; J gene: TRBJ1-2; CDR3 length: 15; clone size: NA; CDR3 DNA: TGTGCCAGCACCCGGGACGGAACTACTAACTATGGCTACACCTTC; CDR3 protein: CASTRDGTTNYGYTF
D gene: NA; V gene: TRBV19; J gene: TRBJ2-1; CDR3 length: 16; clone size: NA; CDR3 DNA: TGTGCCAGTAGTACCTTGAGAGGGCCCCTGTTAAATGAGCAGTTCTTC; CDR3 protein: CASSTLRGPLLNEQFF
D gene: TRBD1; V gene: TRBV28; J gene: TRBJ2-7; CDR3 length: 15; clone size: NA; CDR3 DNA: TGTGCCAGCAGTTCACAGGGGGCTCCTTCCTACGAGCAGTACTTC; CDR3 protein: CASSSQGAPSYEQYF
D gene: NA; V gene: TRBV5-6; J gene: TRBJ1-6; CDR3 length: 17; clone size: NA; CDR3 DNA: TGTGCCAGCAGCTTGCTTGGTGAGAGCTCCTATAATTCACCCCTCCACTTT; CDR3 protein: CASSLLGESSYNSPLHF
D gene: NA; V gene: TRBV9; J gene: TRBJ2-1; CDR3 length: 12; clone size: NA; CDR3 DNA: TGTGCCAGCAGCGTAGCCCCCAATGAGCAGTTCTTC; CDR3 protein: CASSVAPNEQFF
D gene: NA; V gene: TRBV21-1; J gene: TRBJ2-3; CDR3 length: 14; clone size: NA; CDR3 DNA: TGTGCCAGCAGCAAACAGGGGAGCACAGATACGCAGTATTTT; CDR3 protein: CASSKQGSTDTQYF
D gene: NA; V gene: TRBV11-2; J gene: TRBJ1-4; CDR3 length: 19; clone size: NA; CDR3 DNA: TGTGCCAGCAGCTTATTGCTATCATCGAGTGGGGCAACTAATGAAAAACTGTTTTTT; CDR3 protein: CASSLLLSSSGATNEKLFF
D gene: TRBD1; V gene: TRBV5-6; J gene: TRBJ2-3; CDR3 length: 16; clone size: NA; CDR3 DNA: TGTGCCAGCAGCTCCACACAGGGGCGCCTCACAGATACGCAGTATTTT; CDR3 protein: CASSSTQGRLTDTQYF
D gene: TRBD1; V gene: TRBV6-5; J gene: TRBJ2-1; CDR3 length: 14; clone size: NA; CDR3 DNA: TGTGCCAGCAGCGGACAGGCGAGAAACAATGAGCAGTTCTTC; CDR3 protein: CASSGQARNNEQFF